Detailed here is one T cell receptor beta chain. Its antigen is still unknown. The sample originates from a study of monozygotic twins with inflammatory bowel disease. Overall study findings and caveats: Whereas healthy co-twins had higher TCRbeta diversity (inverse Simpson), IBD patients had lower diversity.

TCRdb derives one entry per CDR3 protein from the 5' RACE reads, leaving out DNA. The listing records over 100,000 distinct CDR3 sequences. This sequence originates from a human donor with ulcerative colitis or Crohn's disease, or a healthy co-twin of an affected twin (not recorded which). Sequences were obtained from blood.

The CDR3 reads CASSTLGQIFYNEQFF. The chain is built from TRBV6-1 and TRBJ2-1; the D call from TCRdb, TRBD1, cannot be confirmed without DNA. The CDR3 covers 16 residues. CDR1 is MNHNS and CDR2 is SASEGT in the germline V gene.